This section outlines one TCR beta chain sequence together with its context. Its target is unknown. This sample is part of a study of T cell responses to AZD1222 COVID-19 vaccine. Study context: Second doses were pooled across both intervals (about 4 or about 12 weeks).

Clones were read by immunoSEQ multiplex PCR, and TCRdb kept only the in-frame ones, dropping some. This sample has some 40,000 clones, with over 60% found just once. Study-wide results and caveats: Clonal diversity was possibly underestimated, and the donors were mostly white British, with more females. Close to half of all spike-specific TCRs reportedly target regions of the variants that are unmutated. Every sample of the repertoires postdated the peak T cell response.

The ends were cut back, 0 bases at V and 4 bases at J, with 14 bases in the middle. This CDR3 comprises 16 residues. The germline CDR1 and CDR2 sequences are SGHRS and YFSETQ. The specimen was peripheral blood, collected on day 0 of AZD1222 vaccination. The receptor was isolated from an adult in good health. The V gene is TRBV5-1, the J gene TRBJ1-3; D is uncertain. The chain's CDR3 is CASSLALPAGGNTIYF. CDR3 DNA sequence: TGCGCCAGCAGCTTGGCCCTCCCCGCCGGAGGAAACACCATATATTTT.